This is a list of T cell receptor beta chains from one sample in a study of blood T cell repertoires in COVID-19. This table comes from immunoSEQ multiplex PCR, and its TCRdb copy is limited to in-frame clones, with some not included. The sample comprises 100,000 to 150,000 clones, approximately 88% of which are singletons, and approximately 8.1% rests with the top ten. Sample: peripheral blood. These receptors were collected from a man aged 50-60 years with acute or convalescent COVID-19. Each CDR3 is given with its conserved first and last residue. A D gene is named only where the DNA matches it firmly. Rows may omit the clone size; those that give it use once, few, many or a size class.

-	TRBV2	TRBJ2-7	-	CASSGTAYEQYF	TGTGCCAGCAGTGGGACTGCCTACGAGCAGTACTTC
TRBD1	TRBV7-9	TRBJ1-1	-	CASRGQRNTEAFF	TGTGCCAGCAGGGGACAGAGGAACACTGAAGCTTTCTTT
TRBD2	TRBV18	TRBJ2-3	-	CASSPTSGTDTQYF	TGTGCCAGCTCACCGACTAGCGGCACAGATACGCAGTATTTT
TRBD1	TRBV11-3	TRBJ2-4	once	CASSRSQGVSKNIQYF	TGTGCCAGCAGCCGATCACAGGGGGTATCCAAAAACATTCAGTACTTC
-	TRBV19	TRBJ2-7	-	CASSRKGVHEQYF	TGTGCCAGTAGTAGGAAGGGAGTACACGAGCAGTACTTC
-	TRBV7-9	TRBJ2-3	-	CASSSWGKRFTDTQYF	TGTGCCAGCAGCTCGTGGGGCAAACGCTTCACAGATACGCAGTATTTT
-	TRBV9	TRBJ2-2	-	CASNLVTGELFF	TGTGCCAGCAACTTGGTCACCGGGGAGCTGTTTTTT
TRBD1	TRBV9	TRBJ1-4	-	CASSARQGRTNEKLFF	TGTGCCAGCAGCGCCCGACAGGGGCGAACTAATGAAAAACTGTTTTTT
-	TRBV2	TRBJ2-5	-	CASSENRVLETQYF	TGTGCCAGCAGTGAAAACCGGGTCTTAGAGACCCAGTACTTC
-	TRBV19	TRBJ1-3	-	CASSIGRASYSGNTIYF	TGTGCCAGTAGTATTGGCAGGGCATCTTACTCTGGAAACACCATATATTTT
TRBD2	TRBV11-2	TRBJ2-7	-	CASSYEVLAGGSYEQYF	TGTGCCAGCAGCTACGAAGTACTAGCGGGAGGGTCCTACGAGCAGTACTTC
-	TRBV29-1	TRBJ1-2	-	CSVRGGGTNYGYTF	TGCAGCGTAAGGGGCGGAGGGACTAACTATGGCTACACCTTC
TRBD2	TRBV5-5	TRBJ2-5	-	CASRQGGTAETQYF	TGTGCCAGCAGGCAGGGAGGGACTGCAGAGACCCAGTACTTC
TRBD1	TRBV15	TRBJ1-4	-	CATSGRQGAGEKLFF	TGTGCCACCAGCGGTCGACAGGGGGCGGGTGAAAAACTGTTTTTT